These 21 T cell receptor beta chains were all obtained from the same sample, sequenced in a study of T cell responses to AZD1222 COVID-19 vaccine. Profiled with immunoSEQ multiplex PCR; TCRdb holds only in-frame clones, not every one. Here the sample spans some 130,000 clones, about 91% being singletons. The material was peripheral blood, obtained on day 0 of AZD1222 vaccination. Receptor source: an adult in good health.

The chain uses TRBV5-5 and TRBJ1-2, with 9 bases that match TRBD1. Germline V gene sequence: CDR1 SGHKS, CDR2 YYEKEE (reference sequence). The CDR3 runs to 16 residues. Trimming removed 7 bases from V and 3 bases from J; junction bases left unmatched: 13. The CDR3 DNA sequence: TGTGCCAGCGGCAGACAGGGGGACTCTAATTACTATGGCTACACCTTC. This encodes CASGRQGDSNYYGYTF.

This chain joins TRBV7-6 and TRBJ1-4, with D possibly matching TRBD1 (6 bases). The ends were cut back, 5 bases at V and 0 bases at J, with 16 bases in the middle. CDR1 SGHVS and CDR2 FNYEAQ come from the germline V gene. The CDR3 runs 17 residues. The CDR3 DNA is TGTGCCAGCAGCCTCAGGGGCTTGGAGGCAACTAATGAAAAACTGTTTTTT. Amino acid sequence: CASSLRGLEATNEKLFF.

The chain carries TRBV6-4 and TRBJ2-2; TRBD1 aligns across 12 bases. The CDR3 loop spans 16 amino acids. The V gene's germline CDR1 is MRHNA and CDR2 SNTAGT. J was trimmed by 3 bases and V by 3 bases; bases with no gene match: 2. The CDR3 loop is CASSDGDRGHTGELFF. The CDR3 DNA reads as TGTGCCAGCAGTGATGGGGACAGGGGGCACACCGGGGAGCTGTTTTTT.

The chain couples TRBV10-3 to TRBJ2-7; D remains ambiguous. CDR1 and CDR2 from the germline V gene are ENHRY and SYGVKD. V lost 6 bases and J lost 5, with 8 bases in between. The CDR3 length is 11 residues. CDR3 sequence: CAISAAHEQYF. The CDR3, as DNA: TGTGCCATCAGCGCCGCCCACGAGCAGTACTTC.

The chain combines TRBV7-8 with TRBJ2-1; D may be TRBD1 (6 bases). V was trimmed by 5 bases and J by 10 bases, leaving 15 bases between them. CDR1 and CDR2 (germline): SGHVS, FQNEAQ. The CDR3 covers 13 residues. This CDR3 is CASSPRTAIEQFF. As DNA, the CDR3 is TGTGCCAGCAGCCCCCGGACAGCGATCGAGCAGTTCTTC.

The chain recombines TRBV12-3 or TRBV12-4 with TRBJ1-1; D gene ambiguous. V lost 8 bases, J lost 4 bases, and 8 bases lay in between. CDR3 length: 11 residues. CDR3 residues: CASPMGTEAFF. The CDR3 DNA follows: TGTGCCAGCCCGATGGGCACTGAAGCTTTCTTT.

This rearrangement joins TRBV27 to TRBJ2-7; 11 bases line up with TRBD2. This CDR3 spans 16 amino acids. J lost 2 bases, V lost 2 bases, and 5 bases had no gene match. CDR1 MNHEY and CDR2 SMNVEV come from the germline V gene (reference sequence). Here the CDR3 DNA reads TGTGCCAGCAGTTTAGGGGGGACTAGCGGAGCCTACGAGCAGTACTTC. It specifies CASSLGGTSGAYEQYF.

The J gene is TRBJ1-5, the V gene TRBV15; the D is unclear. CDR1 is LNHNV and CDR2 is YYDKDF in the germline V gene (reference sequence). This CDR3 is built from 16 residues. Trimming removed 0 bases from V and 4 bases from J, with 13 bases in between. In DNA, the CDR3 is TGTGCCACCAGCAGAGAAGTTACAGTCTTGAATCAGCCCCAGCATTTT. It yields the protein CATSREVTVLNQPQHF.

This clone was picked up one time. The rearrangement joins TRBV18 to TRBJ1-1, with D possibly TRBD1 on 6 matching bases. V was trimmed by 1 base and J by 0 bases, leaving 12 bases between them. Germline CDR1 is KGHSH and CDR2 is LQKENI. This CDR3 contains 16 residues. The CDR3 nucleotides read TGTGCCAGCTCACCACTCGAGGGGGGGTTGAACACTGAAGCTTTCTTT. Encoded protein: CASSPLEGGLNTEAFF.

The rearrangement joins TRBV3-1 (or the pseudogene TRBV3-2) to TRBJ1-2, with a tentative D call TRBD1 (6 bases). V shed 1 base and J shed 2 bases, with 11 bases lying between them. The CDR3 spans 15 residues. Germline CDR1 LGHDT, CDR2 YNNKEL (reference sequence). The DNA of the CDR3 is TGTGCCAGCAGCCAAGGGCAGGGGCAGAACTATGGCTACACCTTC. It translates to CASSQGQGQNYGYTF.

V is TRBV9 and J is TRBJ1-6, with D hard to call. Trimming removed 0 bases from V and 9 bases from J, with 10 bases in between. This CDR3 spans 14 amino acids. The germline CDR1 and CDR2 sequences are SGDLS and YYNGEE. The CDR3 DNA is TGTGCCAGCAGCGTAGTCACGGGGAGTTCACCCCTCCACTTT. This gives the protein CASSVVTGSSPLHF.

This chain joins TRBV7-2 and TRBJ2-7, with a possible D match to TRBD2 (6 bases). The CDR3 has 15 amino acids. The germline V gene has CDR1 SGHTA and CDR2 FQGNSA. Trimming removed 6 bases from V and 3 bases from J, with 18 bases in between. CDR3 residues: CASSRAGLNHYEQYF. The CDR3 DNA reads as TGTGCCAGCAGTCGGGCGGGACTCAATCACTACGAGCAGTACTTC.

The V call is TRBV15, the J call TRBJ2-2; unclear D gene. This CDR3 is 11 amino acids long. Germline V lookup: CDR1 LNHNV, CDR2 YYDKDF (reference sequence). Trimming shortened V by 5 bases and J by 5 bases, and 3 bases separated the two germline ends. The CDR3 region has the DNA TGTGCCACCAGCGAGACCGGGGAGCTGTTTTTT. This gives the protein CATSETGELFF.

V gene TRBV5-1 combines with J gene TRBJ2-3; D possibly matches TRBD1 or TRBD2 (5 bases each). The CDR3 is 14 amino acids. The germline V gene encodes CDR1 SGHRS and CDR2 YFSETQ. Between the trimmed V and J ends, which lost 7 bases and 4 bases, there was a span of 16 bases. CDR3 protein: CASERNGAPDTQYF. The CDR3 bases are TGCGCCAGCGAGAGGAACGGGGCCCCAGATACGCAGTATTTT. The full variable domain, its missing parts supplied by reference TRBV5-1 and TRBJ2-3, is KAGVTQTPRYLIKTRGQQVTLSCSPISGHRSVSWYQQTPGQGLQFLFEYFSETQRNKGNFPGRFSGRQFSNSRSEMNVSTLELGDSALYLCASERNGAPDTQYFGPGTRLTVL.

Written as DNA, the CDR3 is TGTGCCTCCAGCGGGACCACAGATACGCAGTATTTT. Its translation: CASSGTTDTQYF. The gene calls are TRBV27 and TRBJ2-3; TRBD2 matches at 7 bases. Germline assignment: CDR1 MNHEY and CDR2 SMNVEV (reference sequence). The CDR3 sequence is 12 residues long. The J segment lost 2 bases and the V segment lost 11 bases, leaving 4 bases of the junction unmatched.

The chain links TRBV27 to TRBJ1-1; D gene unclear. Germline V gene sequence: CDR1 MNHEY, CDR2 SMNVEV (reference sequence). V lost 2 bases and J 0 bases, leaving 19 bases between the germline ends. The CDR3 totals 18 residues. The CDR3 nucleotides read TGTGCCAGCAGTTTAAAGTCAGGCGTGGTCAAGGTGAACACTGAAGCTTTCTTT. Protein sequence: CASSLKSGVVKVNTEAFF.

The chain couples TRBV6-1 to TRBJ2-3; D gene uncertain. Germline CDR1 is MNHNS and CDR2 is SASEGT. The CDR3 spans 16 residues. Trimming shortened V by 2 bases and J by 4 bases, and 16 bases separated the two germline ends. The CDR3 reads CASSEKSSGVPDTQYF. The CDR3 DNA follows: TGTGCCAGCAGTGAAAAGTCGTCGGGCGTACCAGATACGCAGTATTTT.

The genes are TRBV6-5 and TRBJ1-3, with TRBD1 as a possible D gene (6 bases). The germline V gene encodes CDR1 MNHEY and CDR2 SVGAGI. Trimming stripped 2 bases from V and 3 bases from J, with 11 bases between. The CDR3 extends over 15 amino acids. The CDR3 DNA reads TGTGCCAGCAGTTACCGGGGGCGTTATGGAAACACCATATATTTT. Protein product: CASSYRGRYGNTIYF.

The chain couples TRBV12-3 or TRBV12-4 to TRBJ2-7; D unresolved. Deletions cut 1 base from V and 6 bases from J, with 7 bases between. The CDR3 spans 12 residues. Written as DNA, the CDR3 is TGTGCCAGCAGTTTAGACAGAAGCGAGCAGTACTTC. It codes for CASSLDRSEQYF.

The chain recombines TRBV9 with TRBJ1-3; D is unclear. V lost 0 bases, J lost 0 bases, and 7 bases lay in between. Germline V gene sequence: CDR1 SGDLS, CDR2 YYNGEE. This CDR3 has 15 residues. The CDR3 region is CASSVVADSGNTIYF. Here the CDR3 DNA reads TGTGCCAGCAGCGTAGTGGCAGACTCTGGAAACACCATATATTTT.

This chain joins TRBV2 and TRBJ2-5, with D perhaps assigned TRBD1 or TRBD2 (5 bases each). The V gene's germline CDR1 is SNHLY and CDR2 FYNNEI. This CDR3 region has 13 residues. Trimming removed 7 bases from V and 2 bases from J, with 11 bases in between. The CDR3 is CASNPGPQETQYF. CDR3 in DNA: TGTGCCAGCAATCCGGGGCCACAAGAGACCCAGTACTTC.